The 11 T cell receptor beta chains presented below share a single source sample, sequenced in a study of blood T cell repertoires in COVID-19. TCRdb's table, derived via immunoSEQ multiplex PCR, lists solely in-frame clones and lacks some. The sample consists of roughly 200,000 clones, around 85% of them appearing once. The sample was PBMCs or T cells enriched from blood (not recorded which). The receptors were sampled from a man aged 35 to 55 who had recovered from COVID-19.

The chain recombines TRBV4-1 with TRBJ1-4; 7 positions match TRBD1. V gave up 5 bases and J gave up 10 bases; unmatched junction bases: 10. Germline CDR1 reads MGHRA; CDR2 reads YSYEKL. This CDR3 spans 14 amino acids. CDR3 protein: CASSSPPQGPKLFF. CDR3 nucleotides: TGCGCCAGCAGCTCCCCACCACAGGGGCCAAAACTGTTTTTT.

The J gene is TRBJ2-1, the V gene TRBV5-1, with D tentatively TRBD2 (6 bases). The CDR3 spans 12 residues. V was shortened by 3 bases and J by 8 bases, with 9 bases between the two germline ends. Germline values: CDR1 SGHRS, CDR2 YFSETQ. DNA for the CDR3: TGCGCCAGCAGCTCGGGACTCTATGAGCAGTTCTTC. Its translation: CASSSGLYEQFF. Combining the CDR3 with reference TRBV5-1 and TRBJ2-1 gives the whole variable domain KAGVTQTPRYLIKTRGQQVTLSCSPISGHRSVSWYQQTPGQGLQFLFEYFSETQRNKGNFPGRFSGRQFSNSRSEMNVSTLELGDSALYLCASSSGLYEQFFGPGTRLTVL.

CDR3 sequence reads: CASTGSGGDSDYEQYF. The CDR3 nucleotides read TGTGCCAGCACCGGTAGCGGGGGAGATTCAGACTACGAGCAGTACTTC. This chain links TRBV28 with TRBJ2-7; 9 nucleotides agree with TRBD2. V lost 7 bases to trimming and J lost 3 bases; unmatched junction nucleotides: 13. This CDR3 comprises 16 residues. The germline V gene encodes CDR1 MDHEN and CDR2 SYDVKM.

This clone came up a few times. The rearrangement uses TRBV20-1 and TRBJ1-6; D is unclear. Germline assignment: CDR1 DFQATT and CDR2 SNEGSKA (reference sequence). The CDR3 contains 10 residues. V gave up 6 bases and J gave up 8 bases, with 5 bases separating them. CDR3 region: CSAPYSPLHF. The CDR3 nucleotides read TGCAGTGCCCCTTATTCACCCCTCCACTTT.

The chain joins TRBV7-2 to TRBJ1-5; D perhaps matches TRBD1 (5 bases). The V gene's germline CDR1 is SGHTA and CDR2 FQGNSA. V shed 3 bases and J shed 1 base, with 16 bases lying between them. The CDR3 covers 17 residues. The CDR3 coding sequence is TGTGCCAGCAGCTTCCTCTGGGGGGGTAGAAGCAATCAGCCCCAGCATTTT. This translates into CASSFLWGGRSNQPQHF. Full variable domain (remainder filled in from reference TRBV7-2 and TRBJ1-5): GAGVSQSPSNKVTEKGKDVELRCDPISGHTALYWYRQSLGQGLEFLIYFQGNSAPDKSGLPSDRFSAERTGGSVSTLTIQRTQQEDSAVYLCASSFLWGGRSNQPQHFGDGTRLSIL.

The V and J genes are TRBV29-1 and TRBJ1-1, with a tentative D call TRBD1 (5 bases). This CDR3 has 11 amino acids. Trimming removed 4 bases at V and 5 bases at J, with 8 bases between. Per the germline V gene, CDR1 is SQVTM and CDR2 is ANQGSEA. Here the CDR3 DNA reads TGCAGCGTTGTCAGGGCGACTGAAGCTTTCTTT. Translating it yields CSVVRATEAFF.

This clone was detected only a few times. The CDR3 region has the DNA TGTGCCAGCAGTCGTACCACCCCCTCCGACACGAACTTCAATTCACCCCTCCACTTT. Translation: CASSRTTPSDTNFNSPLHF. The chain joins TRBV6-6 to TRBJ1-6; D is ambiguous. With 5 bases removed from V and 7 bases from J, the gap between germline ends came to 27 bases. This CDR3 spans 19 amino acids. CDR1 and CDR2 (germline): MNHNY, SVGAGI (reference sequence).

V gene TRBV10-3 combines with J gene TRBJ1-2; the match to TRBD1 covers 7 bases. The CDR3 has 12 amino acids. V dropped 8 bases and J dropped 8; count of bases not matched to a gene: 8. Germline V CDR1 and CDR2: ENHRY, SYGVKD. CDR3 in amino acids: CAIYRGGRGYTF. The DNA of the CDR3 is TGTGCCATCTACAGGGGAGGCCGGGGCTACACCTTC.

The chain uses TRBV6-6 and TRBJ1-4, with D unresolved. Trimming left V 6 bases short and J 6 bases short, with 14 bases between. There are 14 residues in the CDR3. Germline CDR1 and CDR2: MNHNY and SVGAGI (reference sequence). The CDR3 coding sequence is TGTGCCAGCAGGCTGCTACCCCAATATGAAAAACTGTTTTTT. Its translation is CASRLLPQYEKLFF.

The sample holds one count of this clone. The gene calls are TRBV4-2 and TRBJ2-7, with D perhaps matching TRBD2 (5 bases). Germline V gene data show CDR1 as LGHNA and CDR2 as YNFKEQ. The CDR3 is made up of 12 amino acids. V lost 0 bases to trimming and J lost 7 bases, with 7 bases between them. The CDR3 spells CASSQDRGEQYF. For the CDR3, the DNA is TGTGCCAGCAGCCAAGATCGAGGGGAGCAGTACTTC.

V and J are TRBV19 and TRBJ2-7, with a possible D match to TRBD2 (6 bases). The CDR3 covers 13 residues. V lost 3 bases and J lost 2, with 8 bases in between. Germline CDR1 is LNHDA and CDR2 is SQIVND (reference sequence). DNA for the CDR3: TGTGCCAGTAGTATTGGCGGGGCCTACGAGCAGTACTTC. Amino acids: CASSIGGAYEQYF.